This is a list of T cell receptor beta chains from one sample in a study of CD8+ T cells in alopecia areata. This table comes from immunoSEQ multiplex PCR, and its TCRdb copy is limited to in-frame clones, with some not included. The sample carries roughly 64,000 clones, around 44% recorded once. Sequencing was done on a sample of NKG2D-low CD8+ T cells sorted from blood. Receptors were obtained from a human donor with alopecia areata. Each CDR3 is given with its conserved first and last residue. The order of the fields is V gene, J gene, CDR3 protein.

V gene: TRBV7-9
J gene: TRBJ1-1
CDR3 protein: CASSLGWGGRADNTEAFF

V gene: TRBV5-1
J gene: TRBJ2-2
CDR3 protein: CASSPLAGRNTGELFF

V gene: TRBV2
J gene: TRBJ2-4
CDR3 protein: CASNLRDYQYF

V gene: TRBV6-5
J gene: TRBJ1-1
CDR3 protein: CASRMQGLNTEAFF

V gene: TRBV7-9
J gene: TRBJ1-2
CDR3 protein: CASSPPGTGVAPHNYGYTF

V gene: TRBV29-1
J gene: TRBJ2-2
CDR3 protein: CSARSGAYTGELFF

V gene: TRBV9
J gene: TRBJ2-2
CDR3 protein: CASSPKGGYTGELFF

V gene: TRBV19
J gene: TRBJ2-7
CDR3 protein: CASSIGLPSYEQYF

V gene: TRBV5-1
J gene: TRBJ1-6
CDR3 protein: CASSLGSQGMNSPLHF

V gene: TRBV23-1
J gene: TRBJ1-1
CDR3 protein: CARPLTRVNTEAFF

V gene: TRBV5-6
J gene: TRBJ2-7
CDR3 protein: CASSYSGREQYF

V gene: TRBV29-1
J gene: TRBJ2-2
CDR3 protein: CSVVGGVQSGELFF

V gene: TRBV28
J gene: TRBJ2-1
CDR3 protein: CASSPRNEQFF

V gene: TRBV7-9
J gene: TRBJ2-1
CDR3 protein: CASSQAWTSGTSQFF

V gene: TRBV7-9
J gene: TRBJ2-2
CDR3 protein: CASSTRTANTGELFF

V gene: TRBV2
J gene: TRBJ2-2
CDR3 protein: CASRKRSAGELFF

V gene: TRBV29-1
J gene: TRBJ1-4
CDR3 protein: CSPSEATNEKLFF

V gene: TRBV7-9
J gene: TRBJ2-7
CDR3 protein: CASSHPGAYEQYF

V gene: TRBV4-1
J gene: TRBJ2-7
CDR3 protein: CASSQAGTVYEQYF

V gene: TRBV7-9
J gene: TRBJ2-3
CDR3 protein: CASSAGADTQYF

V gene: TRBV6-5
J gene: TRBJ2-5
CDR3 protein: CASSYSRGRAVETQYF

V gene: TRBV7-2
J gene: TRBJ1-5
CDR3 protein: CASSLQGFNQPQHF

V gene: TRBV11-2
J gene: TRBJ2-5
CDR3 protein: CASSSPLAGGNPYQETQYF

V gene: TRBV27
J gene: TRBJ2-2
CDR3 protein: CASSLLGTLTGELFF

V gene: TRBV29-1
J gene: TRBJ2-7
CDR3 protein: CSGGRDHYEQYF

V gene: TRBV5-6
J gene: TRBJ2-7
CDR3 protein: CASSLGTGTYEQYF

V gene: TRBV29-1
J gene: TRBJ1-3
CDR3 protein: CSVEQYSGNTIYF

V gene: TRBV7-6
J gene: TRBJ2-7
CDR3 protein: CASSLGAGLYEQYF

V gene: TRBV4-1
J gene: TRBJ2-7
CDR3 protein: CASSQAPRAYEQYF

V gene: TRBV29-1
J gene: TRBJ2-7
CDR3 protein: CSVVGTGLTYEQYF

V gene: TRBV7-9
J gene: TRBJ2-7
CDR3 protein: CASSRGDYSYEQYF

V gene: TRBV27
J gene: TRBJ1-3
CDR3 protein: CASSLGGTTGNTIYF

V gene: TRBV10-3
J gene: TRBJ2-2
CDR3 protein: CAISDTPGQGAGELFF

V gene: TRBV7-9
J gene: TRBJ2-5
CDR3 protein: CASSPGAEGSLKETQYF

V gene: TRBV29-1
J gene: TRBJ2-1
CDR3 protein: CSVEGEGYNEQFF

V gene: TRBV9
J gene: TRBJ2-7
CDR3 protein: CASSVGADYEQYF

V gene: TRBV19
J gene: TRBJ1-1
CDR3 protein: CASSGWTGSDPEAFF

V gene: TRBV25-1
J gene: TRBJ2-1
CDR3 protein: CASSRTSGGYNEQFF

V gene: TRBV13
J gene: TRBJ1-4
CDR3 protein: CASSPRDGDEKLFF

V gene: TRBV29-1
J gene: TRBJ2-3
CDR3 protein: CSGERTGEDTQYF

V gene: TRBV7-9
J gene: TRBJ2-7
CDR3 protein: CASSLTSGTLGYEQYF

V gene: TRBV9
J gene: TRBJ2-7
CDR3 protein: CASSVAGRDEQYF

V gene: TRBV4-1
J gene: TRBJ2-1
CDR3 protein: CASSQRGSEQFF

V gene: TRBV28
J gene: TRBJ1-4
CDR3 protein: CASSTDRGVEKLFF

V gene: TRBV5-1
J gene: TRBJ1-5
CDR3 protein: CASSLGQGDSNQPQHF

V gene: TRBV5-1
J gene: TRBJ2-7
CDR3 protein: CASSSDISYEQYF

V gene: TRBV7-7
J gene: TRBJ2-1
CDR3 protein: CASSLGAPGEQFF

V gene: TRBV7-8
J gene: TRBJ2-7
CDR3 protein: CASSPDLSGVEQYF

V gene: TRBV4-1
J gene: TRBJ1-1
CDR3 protein: CASSQDRQGGTEAFF

V gene: TRBV27
J gene: TRBJ2-7
CDR3 protein: CASSLSGLAREQYF